Each of the 29 T cell receptor beta chains below was sequenced from the same sample in a study of T-cell memory formation after mild COVID-19. One entry per CDR3 protein, called by TCRdb with MiXCR from the 5' RACE reads. The sample consists of a few hundred thousand distinct CDR3 sequences, 15% to 20% of them appearing once. Specimen: PBMCs or a T cell subset sorted from them (not recorded which). The receptors originated from a young man who had mild COVID-19 (a few samples of this study predate the infection). Cell type and time point are not known.

The V gene is TRBV19, the J gene TRBJ2-7, with D perhaps TRBD2 (5 bases). The CDR3 runs to 14 residues. The germline V gene encodes CDR1 LNHDA and CDR2 SQIVND (reference sequence). Trimming removed 1 base from V and 3 bases from J, with 10 bases in between. CDR3 residues: CASSIVVRGYEQYF. CDR3 DNA: TGTGCCAGTAGTATAGTCGTCCGGGGCTACGAGCAGTACTTC.

This clonotype was counted at least ten times. The chain carries TRBV15 and TRBJ1-2; 7 nucleotides line up with TRBD1. The junction had 6 bases not matched to a gene; V was cut back by 0 bases and J by 2 bases. CDR1 and CDR2 from the germline V gene are LNHNV and YYDKDF (reference sequence). The CDR3 covers 16 residues. CDR3 region: CATSREGTAKNYGYTF. CDR3 nucleotide sequence: TGTGCCACCAGCAGAGAAGGGACAGCGAAAAACTATGGCTACACCTTC. Full variable domain (rest looked up from reference TRBV15 and TRBJ1-2): DAMVIQNPRYQVTQFGKPVTLSCSQTLNHNVMYWYQQKSSQAPKLLFHYYDKDFNNEADTPDNFQSRRPNTSFCFLDIRSPGLGDTAMYLCATSREGTAKNYGYTFGSGTRLTVV.

J is TRBJ1-3 and V is TRBV4-3; possibly TRBD1 for D (5 bases). This CDR3 region has 17 residues. Trimming took off 1 base at V and 0 bases at J, with 13 bases between the two ends. The germline gives CDR1 LGHNA, CDR2 YSLEER. This CDR3 is CASSQAPGINSGNTIYF. Written as DNA, the CDR3 is TGCGCCAGCAGCCAAGCCCCAGGGATTAACTCTGGAAACACCATATATTTT.

In this sample, this clonotype turned up many times. The chain combines TRBV7-9 with TRBJ2-1; 8 bases map to TRBD2. Germline V gene sequence: CDR1 SEHNR, CDR2 FQNEAQ (reference sequence). V shed 5 bases and J 10 bases; nucleotides not matched to a gene: 7. The CDR3 spans 13 residues. The CDR3 nucleotides read TGTGCCAGCAGCCTCCGTAGCGGGGACGAGCAGTTCTTC. It translates to CASSLRSGDEQFF.

At least ten counts were recorded for this clonotype. This chain uses TRBV7-3 with TRBJ2-5; TRBD2 might be the D (6 bases). This CDR3 has 13 amino acids. The germline V and J ends were trimmed by 3 bases and 2 bases, with 7 bases remaining between them. CDR1 and CDR2 (germline): SGHTA, FQGTGA. The CDR3 coding sequence is TGTGCCAGCAGCTTGGACTATCAAGAGACCCAGTACTTC. The encoded protein is CASSLDYQETQYF.

The V call is TRBV9, the J call TRBJ1-1; D unresolved. The germline gives CDR1 SGDLS, CDR2 YYNGEE. V gave up 3 bases and J gave up 0 bases, with 9 bases separating them. The CDR3 consists of 14 residues. DNA for the CDR3: TGTGCCAGCAGCGCCGGCTGGATGAACACTGAAGCTTTCTTT. Translating gives CASSAGWMNTEAFF.

The chain is built from TRBV4-1 and TRBJ2-2, with 12 bases that match TRBD1. Trimming at V came to 2 bases and at J to 14 bases, leaving 9 bases not matched to a gene. The CDR3 covers 15 residues. Per the germline V gene, CDR1 is MGHRA and CDR2 is YSYEKL. CDR3 bases: TGCGCCAGCAGCCAATACGGGACAGGGGGCTCTGTTCTGTTTTTT. Its translation: CASSQYGTGGSVLFF.

This clonotype was seen many times. The J gene is TRBJ1-2, the V gene TRBV5-1; D is unresolved. V lost 5 bases, J lost 4 bases, and 9 bases lay in between. The CDR3 is 12 amino acids. CDR1 SGHRS and CDR2 YFSETQ come from the germline V gene. The CDR3 sequence: CASSSGSYGYTF. As DNA, the CDR3 is TGCGCCAGCAGTTCCGGAAGCTATGGCTACACCTTC.

This clonotype was counted between two and nine times. The chain combines TRBV21-1 with TRBJ2-1; the table gives TRBD2 as D, unverified against the DNA. TRBV21-1 counts as a pseudogene. This CDR3 is 17 amino acids long. The CDR3 nucleotides are TGTGCCAGCAGCAAAGAGCTAACTAGCGGCGCTAACAATGAGCAGTTCTTC. It translates to CASSKELTSGANNEQFF.

The chain is built from TRBV4-1 and TRBJ2-7; possible D gene TRBD1, 5 bases. Germline V gives CDR1 MGHRA, CDR2 YSYEKL. V was cut by 0 bases and J by 0 bases, with 9 bases left in between. This CDR3 spans 15 amino acids. CDR3 nucleotide sequence: TGCGCCAGCAGCCAAGAGGGGCCAGACTCCTACGAGCAGTACGTC. Protein sequence: CASSQEGPDSYEQYV.

The CDR3 region is CAITDSPTSGKETQYF. CDR3 DNA sequence: TGTGCCATCACTGACTCCCCGACTAGCGGGAAAGAGACCCAGTACTTC. This chain links TRBV10-3 with TRBJ2-5; 11 bases are shared with TRBD2. Germline V CDR1 and CDR2: ENHRY, SYGVKD. V lost 7 bases, J lost 3 bases, and 10 bases stayed unmatched. CDR3 length: 16 residues.

The chain employs TRBV3-1 and TRBJ2-1; 7 bases map to TRBD2. Trimming at V came to 3 bases and at J to 8 bases, leaving 7 bases not matched to a gene. The CDR3 runs to 14 residues. Germline V gene sequence: CDR1 LGHDT, CDR2 YNNKEL (reference sequence). CDR3 nucleotide sequence: TGTGCCAGCAGCCACGCTGGACTAGTCCATGAGCAGTTCTTC. Residues: CASSHAGLVHEQFF.

This chain connects TRBV4-1 to TRBJ2-3; a possible D gene is TRBD1 (5 bases). CDR3 length: 12 residues. Germline-derived CDR1 and CDR2 are MGHRA and YSYEKL. Trimming cost V 4 bases and J 6 bases, with 8 bases left between them. CDR3 sequence reads: CASSPGWDTQYF. In DNA form, the CDR3 reads TGCGCCAGCAGCCCAGGGTGGGATACGCAGTATTTT.

This clonotype was observed a handful of times. This CDR3 is CASSPGTDIQYF. The CDR3 DNA reads as TGTGCCAGCAGCCCGGGGACGGACATTCAGTACTTC. The chain combines TRBV3-1 with TRBJ2-4; D may correspond to TRBD1 or TRBD2 (5 bases each). Germline V gene sequence: CDR1 LGHDT, CDR2 YNNKEL (reference sequence). The CDR3 consists of 12 residues. The V end lost 4 bases, the J end lost 8 bases, and 9 bases lay between the germline ends.

This clonotype was found many times. The rearrangement links TRBV27 to TRBJ2-5; D tentatively fits TRBD1 or TRBD2 (5 bases each). The germline gives CDR1 MNHEY, CDR2 SMNVEV (reference sequence). The CDR3 loop spans 13 amino acids. V lost 7 bases and J 4 bases, leaving 13 bases between the germline ends. The CDR3 DNA reads as TGTGCCAGCACCGGTTTTGGGGGAGAGACCCAGTACTTC. Its translation is CASTGFGGETQYF.

The chain links TRBV12-5 to TRBJ2-3; D not certain. With 2 bases removed from V and 1 base from J, the gap between germline ends came to 13 bases. CDR1 is LGHNT and CDR2 is FRNRAP in the germline V gene. This CDR3 comprises 16 residues. The CDR3 region is CASGLPIYVRTDTQYF. The CDR3 DNA sequence: TGTGCTAGTGGTTTGCCGATATATGTACGCACAGATACGCAGTATTTT.

The chain carries TRBV2 and TRBJ2-3; weak D call: TRBD2 (5 bases). Germline V CDR1 and CDR2: SNHLY, FYNNEI. This CDR3 has 14 amino acids. The germline V and J ends were trimmed by 4 bases and 4 bases, with 12 bases remaining between them. The DNA of the CDR3 is TGTGCCAGCAGTGTGGAGGACGCCGCAGATACGCAGTATTTT. Amino acids: CASSVEDAADTQYF.

The chain combines TRBV20-1 with TRBJ2-1; TRBD1 matches 8 bases. CDR1 DFQATT and CDR2 SNEGSKA come from the germline V gene (reference sequence). V was pared by 6 bases and J by 3 bases, with 4 bases of the junction left unmatched. The CDR3 spans 13 residues. The CDR3 DNA follows: TGCAGTGCCCCAGGACAGGGCTACAATGAGCAGTTCTTC. Protein: CSAPGQGYNEQFF.

At least ten counts were recorded for this clonotype. The chain carries TRBV3-1 and TRBJ2-7; a weak D match, TRBD2 (6 bases). CDR3 length: 13 amino acids. V was cut by 4 bases and J by 7 bases, with 14 bases left in between. Per germline, CDR1 LGHDT and CDR2 YNNKEL (reference sequence). The CDR3: CASSRDSGREQYF. CDR3 in DNA: TGTGCCAGCAGCCGGGACTCCGGTCGAGAGCAGTACTTC.

This clonotype was counted many times. The gene calls are TRBV4-3 and TRBJ1-6; TRBD1 might be the D (6 bases). Germline V gene data show CDR1 as LGHNA and CDR2 as YSLEER. V was clipped by 2 bases and J by 8 bases, with 16 bases between them. The CDR3 is made up of 16 amino acids. CDR3 DNA sequence: TGCGCCAGCAGCCAAATTCAGGGGCCAAGGGATTCACCCCTCCACTTT. It specifies CASSQIQGPRDSPLHF.

V and J are TRBV6-2 or TRBV6-3 and TRBJ2-7; 9 nucleotides match TRBD1. Germline loops: CDR1 MNHEY, CDR2 SVGEGT. The CDR3 is made up of 15 amino acids. Unmatched junction bases numbered 10, after V lost 6 bases and J lost 4 bases. The CDR3 DNA follows: TGTGCCAGCAGCTACCCGGGACAGGGAATGTACGAGCAGTACTTC. It translates to CASSYPGQGMYEQYF.

The chain has TRBV5-1 and TRBJ2-3; TRBD1 matches 7 bases. The CDR3 runs to 13 residues. V dropped 6 bases and J dropped 3; count of bases not matched to a gene: 4. The germline V gene has CDR1 SGHRS and CDR2 YFSETQ. The CDR3 bases are TGCGCCAGCACACAACAGGGGACAGATACGCAGTATTTT. This sequence encodes CASTQQGTDTQYF.

This clonotype was detected many times. The V and J genes are TRBV7-2 and TRBJ2-5; no definite D call. This CDR3 is 14 amino acids long. The V end lost 3 bases, the J end lost 1 base, and 9 bases lay between the germline ends. Germline V CDR1 and CDR2: SGHTA, FQGNSA. CDR3 in amino acids: CASSFSHSQETQYF. The CDR3 DNA sequence: TGTGCCAGCAGCTTCTCACACAGCCAAGAGACCCAGTACTTC.

This clonotype was seen more than once but under ten times. This rearrangement joins TRBV28 to TRBJ2-7, with D possibly matching TRBD1 (6 bases). CDR3 length equals 14 residues. Trimming cost V 6 bases and J 2 bases, with 14 bases left between them. Germline loops: CDR1 MDHEN, CDR2 SYDVKM. The CDR3 loop reads CASRNSGHPYEQYV. The CDR3, as DNA: TGTGCCAGCAGGAACTCGGGACACCCCTACGAGCAGTACGTC.

This clonotype appeared a few times. The V and J genes are TRBV7-9 and TRBJ2-3, with no clear D. Trimming took 2 bases from V and 0 from J, leaving 9 bases between them. CDR1 and CDR2 (germline): SEHNR, FQNEAQ (reference sequence). There are 15 residues in the CDR3. The CDR3 region is CASSLIRYSTDTQYF. The CDR3 region has the DNA TGTGCCAGCAGCTTAATCAGATACAGCACAGATACGCAGTATTTT.

This clonotype was observed a handful of times. V gene TRBV7-2 combines with J gene TRBJ1-1, with D uncertain. CDR1 and CDR2 from the germline V gene are SGHTA and FQGNSA. V lost 4 bases, J lost 8 bases, and 14 bases lay in between. This CDR3 spans 13 amino acids. As DNA, the CDR3 is TGTGCCAGCAGCTCCCCCCCATCCGTCGAAGCTTTCTTT. This gives the protein CASSSPPSVEAFF.

V usage is TRBV13 and J usage is TRBJ2-7; D might be TRBD1 or TRBD2, each matching 6 bases. The CDR3 sequence is 14 residues long. Germline lookup yields CDR1 PRHDT and CDR2 FYEKMQ (reference sequence). V was pared by 5 bases and J by 5 bases, with 16 bases between. CDR3 sequence reads: CASSPRGPIHEQYV. The CDR3, as DNA: TGTGCCAGCAGCCCACGGGGGCCCATACACGAGCAGTACGTC.

The chain joins TRBV20-1 to TRBJ1-2; no definite D call. V dropped 6 bases and J dropped 2 bases, with 13 bases sitting between them. In germline, CDR1 is DFQATT, CDR2 SNEGSKA (reference sequence). There are 13 residues in the CDR3. CDR3 DNA: TGCAGTGCCCCTGACATGAGCAACTATGGCTACACCTTC. Translating gives CSAPDMSNYGYTF.

This clonotype was recorded a few times. This rearrangement joins TRBV12-3 or TRBV12-4 to TRBJ1-5; 9 bases map to TRBD1. V gave up 7 bases and J gave up 7 bases; unmatched junction bases: 11. This CDR3 has 15 residues. CDR3 loop: CASTPRDRDGQPQHF. CDR3 in DNA: TGTGCCAGCACCCCCCGGGACAGGGATGGGCAGCCCCAGCATTTT.